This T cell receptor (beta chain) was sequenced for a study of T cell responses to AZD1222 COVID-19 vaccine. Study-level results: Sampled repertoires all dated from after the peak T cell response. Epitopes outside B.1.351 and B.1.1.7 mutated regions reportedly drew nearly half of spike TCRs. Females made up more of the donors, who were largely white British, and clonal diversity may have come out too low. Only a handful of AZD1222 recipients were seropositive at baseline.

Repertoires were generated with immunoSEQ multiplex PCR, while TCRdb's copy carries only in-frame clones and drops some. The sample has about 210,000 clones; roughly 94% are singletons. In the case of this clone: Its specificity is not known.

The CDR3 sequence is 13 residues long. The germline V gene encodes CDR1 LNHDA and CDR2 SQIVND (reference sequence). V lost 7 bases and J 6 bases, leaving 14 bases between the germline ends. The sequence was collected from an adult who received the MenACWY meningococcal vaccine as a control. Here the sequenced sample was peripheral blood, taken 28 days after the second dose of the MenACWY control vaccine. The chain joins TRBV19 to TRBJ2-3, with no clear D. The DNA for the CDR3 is TGTGCCAGTAAGAATGTGGACGCGGATACGCAGTATTTT. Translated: CASKNVDADTQYF.